This T cell receptor (beta chain) was recovered during a study of blood T cell repertoires in COVID-19. Across the whole study: The study drew acute and convalescent COVID-19 samples from the United States, Italy and Spain.

TCRdb's copy holds only in-frame clones and misses some; the assay was immunoSEQ multiplex PCR. In the table there are roughly 350,000 clones, more than 75% of which are singletons. This CDR3 spans 13 amino acids. The germline CDR1 and CDR2 sequences are MDHEN and SYDVKM. V trimming: 11 bases; J trimming: 8 bases; junction bases outside the gene matches: 9. The chain is built from TRBV28 and TRBJ2-1, with 10 bases fitting TRBD2. The source material was peripheral blood. The source of this sequence is a woman aged 45-65 years with active or convalescent COVID-19. The CDR3 loop reads CAGSSGREDEQFF. CDR3 coding DNA: TGTGCCGGGTCTAGCGGGAGAGAGGATGAGCAGTTCTTC.